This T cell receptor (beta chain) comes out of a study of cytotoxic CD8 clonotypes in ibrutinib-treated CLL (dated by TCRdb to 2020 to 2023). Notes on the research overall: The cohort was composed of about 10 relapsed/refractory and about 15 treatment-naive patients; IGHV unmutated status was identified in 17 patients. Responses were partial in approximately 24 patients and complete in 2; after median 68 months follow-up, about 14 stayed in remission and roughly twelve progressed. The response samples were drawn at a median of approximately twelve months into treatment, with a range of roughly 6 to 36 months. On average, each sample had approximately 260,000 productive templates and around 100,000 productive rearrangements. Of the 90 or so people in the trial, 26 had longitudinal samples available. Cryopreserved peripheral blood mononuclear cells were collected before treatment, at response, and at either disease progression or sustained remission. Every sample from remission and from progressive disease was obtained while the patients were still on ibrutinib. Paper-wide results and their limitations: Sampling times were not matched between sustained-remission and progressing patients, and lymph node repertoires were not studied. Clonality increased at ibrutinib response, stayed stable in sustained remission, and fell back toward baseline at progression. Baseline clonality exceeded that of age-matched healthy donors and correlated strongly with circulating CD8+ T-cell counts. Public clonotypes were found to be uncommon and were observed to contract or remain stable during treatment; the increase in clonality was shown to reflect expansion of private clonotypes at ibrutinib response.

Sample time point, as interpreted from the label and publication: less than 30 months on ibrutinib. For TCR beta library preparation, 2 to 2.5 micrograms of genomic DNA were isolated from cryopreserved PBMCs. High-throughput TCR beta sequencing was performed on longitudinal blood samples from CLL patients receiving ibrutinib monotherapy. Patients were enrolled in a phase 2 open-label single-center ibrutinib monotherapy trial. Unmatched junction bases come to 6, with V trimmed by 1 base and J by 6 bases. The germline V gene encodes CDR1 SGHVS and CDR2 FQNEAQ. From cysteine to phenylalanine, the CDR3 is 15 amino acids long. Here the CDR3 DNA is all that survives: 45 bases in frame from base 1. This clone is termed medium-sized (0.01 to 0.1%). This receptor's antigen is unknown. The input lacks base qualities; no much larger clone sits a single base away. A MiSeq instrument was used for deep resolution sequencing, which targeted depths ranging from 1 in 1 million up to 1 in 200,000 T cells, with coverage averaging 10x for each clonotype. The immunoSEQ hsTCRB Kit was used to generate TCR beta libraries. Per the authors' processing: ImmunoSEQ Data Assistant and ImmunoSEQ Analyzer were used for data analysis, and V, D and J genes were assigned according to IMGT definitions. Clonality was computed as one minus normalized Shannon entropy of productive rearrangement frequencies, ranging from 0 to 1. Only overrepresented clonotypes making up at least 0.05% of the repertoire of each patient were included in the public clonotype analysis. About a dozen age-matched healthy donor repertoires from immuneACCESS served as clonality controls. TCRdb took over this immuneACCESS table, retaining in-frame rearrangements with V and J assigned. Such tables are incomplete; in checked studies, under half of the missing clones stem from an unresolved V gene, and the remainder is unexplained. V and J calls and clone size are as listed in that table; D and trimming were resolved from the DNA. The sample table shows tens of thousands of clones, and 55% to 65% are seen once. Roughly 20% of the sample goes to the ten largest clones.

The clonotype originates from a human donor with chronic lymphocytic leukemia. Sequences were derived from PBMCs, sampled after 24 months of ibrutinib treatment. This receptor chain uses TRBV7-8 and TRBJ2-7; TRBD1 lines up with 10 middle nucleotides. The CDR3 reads CASSLVGTGDGEQYF. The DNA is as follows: TGTGCCAGCAGCTTAGTGGGGACAGGGGATGGCGAGCAGTACTTC. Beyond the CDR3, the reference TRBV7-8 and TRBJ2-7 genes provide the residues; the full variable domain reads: GAGVSQSPRYKVAKRGQDVALRCDPISGHVSLFWYQQALGQGPEFLTYFQNEAQLDKSGLPSDRFFAERPEGSVSTLKIQRTQQEDSAVYLCASSLVGTGDGEQYFGPGTRLTVT.